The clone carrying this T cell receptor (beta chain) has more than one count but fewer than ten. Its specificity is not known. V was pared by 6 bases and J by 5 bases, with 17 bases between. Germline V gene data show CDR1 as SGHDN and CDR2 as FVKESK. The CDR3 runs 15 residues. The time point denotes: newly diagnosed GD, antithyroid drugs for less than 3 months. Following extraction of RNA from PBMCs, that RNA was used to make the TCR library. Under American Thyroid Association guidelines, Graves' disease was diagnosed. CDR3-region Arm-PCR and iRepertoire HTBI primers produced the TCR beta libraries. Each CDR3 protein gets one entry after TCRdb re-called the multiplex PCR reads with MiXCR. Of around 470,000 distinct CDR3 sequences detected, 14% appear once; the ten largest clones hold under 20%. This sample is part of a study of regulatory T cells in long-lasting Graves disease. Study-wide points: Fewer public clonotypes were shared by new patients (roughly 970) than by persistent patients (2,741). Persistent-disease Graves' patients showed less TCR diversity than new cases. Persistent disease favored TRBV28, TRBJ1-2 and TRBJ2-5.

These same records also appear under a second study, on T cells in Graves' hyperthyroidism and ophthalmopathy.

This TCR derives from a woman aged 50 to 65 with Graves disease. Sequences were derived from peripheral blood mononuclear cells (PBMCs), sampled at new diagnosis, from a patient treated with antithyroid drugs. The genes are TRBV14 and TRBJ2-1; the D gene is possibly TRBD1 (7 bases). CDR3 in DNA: TGTGCCAGCAGTCAGCGCGGGACAGCAGACAATGAGCAGTTCTTC. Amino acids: CASSQRGTADNEQFF.